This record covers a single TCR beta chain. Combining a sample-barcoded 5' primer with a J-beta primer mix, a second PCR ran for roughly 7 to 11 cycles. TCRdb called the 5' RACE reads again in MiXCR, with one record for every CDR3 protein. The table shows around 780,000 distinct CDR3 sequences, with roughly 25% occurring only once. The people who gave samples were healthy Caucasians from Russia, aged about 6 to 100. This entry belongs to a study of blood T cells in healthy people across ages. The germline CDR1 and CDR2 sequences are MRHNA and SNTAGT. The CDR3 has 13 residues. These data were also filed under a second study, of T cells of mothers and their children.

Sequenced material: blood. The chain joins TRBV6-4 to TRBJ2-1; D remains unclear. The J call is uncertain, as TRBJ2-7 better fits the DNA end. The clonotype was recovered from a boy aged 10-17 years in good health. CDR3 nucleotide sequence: TGTGCCAGCAGTGACAGGGTCTGGGGCGAGCAGTACTTC. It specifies CASSDRVWGEQYF.